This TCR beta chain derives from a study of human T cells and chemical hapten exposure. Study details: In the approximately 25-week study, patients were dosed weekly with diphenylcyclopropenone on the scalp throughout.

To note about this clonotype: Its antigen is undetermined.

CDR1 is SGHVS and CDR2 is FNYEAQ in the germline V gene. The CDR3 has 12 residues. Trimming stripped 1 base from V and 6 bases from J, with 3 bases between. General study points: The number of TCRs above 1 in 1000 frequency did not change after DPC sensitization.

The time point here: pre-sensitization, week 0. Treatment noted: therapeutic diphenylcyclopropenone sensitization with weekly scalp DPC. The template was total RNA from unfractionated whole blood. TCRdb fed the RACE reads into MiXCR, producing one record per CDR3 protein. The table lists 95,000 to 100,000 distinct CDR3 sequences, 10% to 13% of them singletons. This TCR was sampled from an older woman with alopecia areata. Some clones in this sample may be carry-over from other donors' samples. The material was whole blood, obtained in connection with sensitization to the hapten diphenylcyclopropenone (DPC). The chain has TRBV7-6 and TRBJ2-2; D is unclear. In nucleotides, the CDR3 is TGTGCCAGCAGCTTAGTTTCCGGGGAGCTGTTTTTT. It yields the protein CASSLVSGELFF.